The T cell receptor (beta chain) under discussion was sequenced for a study of blood T cell repertoires in COVID-19. Study information: Acute-phase and convalescent COVID-19 samples originated in the United States, Italy and Spain.

Generated by immunoSEQ multiplex PCR, the TCRdb table keeps only in-frame clones and is missing some. The repertoire holds approximately 140,000 clones, around 81% seen once, with 8% to 10% in the top ten. V was clipped by 0 bases and J by 5 bases, with 11 bases between them. The germline V gene encodes CDR1 KGHSH and CDR2 LQKENI. The CDR3 contains 15 residues. The specimen was peripheral blood. V gene TRBV18 combines with J gene TRBJ1-5; a possible D gene is TRBD1 (5 bases). The receptor was derived from a man aged 40-50 years with active or convalescent COVID-19. CDR3 amino acids: CASSPPGVQDQPQHF. The CDR3 DNA follows: TGTGCCAGCTCACCACCAGGGGTGCAGGATCAGCCCCAGCATTTT.